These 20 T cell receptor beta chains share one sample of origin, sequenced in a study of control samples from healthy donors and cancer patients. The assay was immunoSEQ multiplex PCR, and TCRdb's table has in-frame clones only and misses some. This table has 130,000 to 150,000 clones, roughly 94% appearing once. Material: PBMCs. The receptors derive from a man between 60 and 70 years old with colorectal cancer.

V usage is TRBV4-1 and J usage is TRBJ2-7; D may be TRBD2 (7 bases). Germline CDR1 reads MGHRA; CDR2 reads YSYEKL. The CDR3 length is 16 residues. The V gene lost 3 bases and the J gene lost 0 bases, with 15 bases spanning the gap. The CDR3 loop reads CASSQASGGVSYEQYF. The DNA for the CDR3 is TGCGCCAGCAGCCAGGCTTCGGGGGGCGTCTCCTACGAGCAGTACTTC.

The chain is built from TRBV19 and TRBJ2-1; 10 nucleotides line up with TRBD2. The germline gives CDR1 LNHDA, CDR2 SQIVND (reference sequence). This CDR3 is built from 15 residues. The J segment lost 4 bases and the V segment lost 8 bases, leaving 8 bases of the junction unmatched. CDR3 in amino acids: CASCDSGGRYNEQFF. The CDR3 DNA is TGTGCCAGTTGCGATAGCGGGGGGCGATACAATGAGCAGTTCTTC.

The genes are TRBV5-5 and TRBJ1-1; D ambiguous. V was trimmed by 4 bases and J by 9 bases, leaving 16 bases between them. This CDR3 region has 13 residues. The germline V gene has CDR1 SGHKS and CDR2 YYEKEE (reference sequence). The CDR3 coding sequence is TGTGCCAGCAGCGCGGGCGGCGAGGGAAAAGCTTTCTTT. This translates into CASSAGGEGKAFF.

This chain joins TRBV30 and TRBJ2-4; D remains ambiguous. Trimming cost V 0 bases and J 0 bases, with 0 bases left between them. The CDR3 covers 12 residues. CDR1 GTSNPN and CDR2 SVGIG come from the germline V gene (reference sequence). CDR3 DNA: TGTGCCTGGAGTGTAGCCAAAAACATTCAGTACTTC. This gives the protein CAWSVAKNIQYF.

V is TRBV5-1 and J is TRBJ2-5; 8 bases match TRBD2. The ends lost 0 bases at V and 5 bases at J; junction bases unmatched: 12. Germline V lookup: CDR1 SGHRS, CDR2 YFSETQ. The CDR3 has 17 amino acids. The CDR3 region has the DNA TGCGCCAGCAGCTTGGCCCCGGGACTAGGGGCGCAGGAGACCCAGTACTTC. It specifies CASSLAPGLGAQETQYF. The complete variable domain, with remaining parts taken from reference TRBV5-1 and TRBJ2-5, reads KAGVTQTPRYLIKTRGQQVTLSCSPISGHRSVSWYQQTPGQGLQFLFEYFSETQRNKGNFPGRFSGRQFSNSRSEMNVSTLELGDSALYLCASSLAPGLGAQETQYFGPGTRLLVL.

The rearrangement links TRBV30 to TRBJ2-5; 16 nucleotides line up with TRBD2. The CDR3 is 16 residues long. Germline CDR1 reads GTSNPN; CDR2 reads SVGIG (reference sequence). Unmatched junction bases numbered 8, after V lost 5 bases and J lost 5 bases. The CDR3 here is CAWCPGTSGGDETQYF. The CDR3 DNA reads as TGTGCCTGGTGTCCCGGGACTAGCGGGGGGGATGAGACCCAGTACTTC.

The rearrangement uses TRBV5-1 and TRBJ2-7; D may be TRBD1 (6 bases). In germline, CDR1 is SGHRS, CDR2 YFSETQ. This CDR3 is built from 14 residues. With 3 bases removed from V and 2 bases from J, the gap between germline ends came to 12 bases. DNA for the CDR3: TGCGCCAGCAGCTCAGGGACAAATACCTACGAGCAGTACTTC. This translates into CASSSGTNTYEQYF.

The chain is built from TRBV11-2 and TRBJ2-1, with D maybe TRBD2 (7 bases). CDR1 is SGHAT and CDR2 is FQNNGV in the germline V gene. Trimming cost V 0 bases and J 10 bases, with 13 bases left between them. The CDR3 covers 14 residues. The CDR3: CASSLDGGGGEQFF. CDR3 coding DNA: TGTGCCAGCAGCTTAGATGGAGGGGGAGGGGAGCAGTTCTTC.

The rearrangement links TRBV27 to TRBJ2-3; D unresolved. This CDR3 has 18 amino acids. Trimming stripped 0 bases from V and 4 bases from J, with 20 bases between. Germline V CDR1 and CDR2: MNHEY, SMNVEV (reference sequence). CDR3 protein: CASSLSARFVNAPDTQYF. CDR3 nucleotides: TGTGCCAGCAGTTTATCCGCCCGCTTTGTTAATGCGCCAGATACGCAGTATTTT.

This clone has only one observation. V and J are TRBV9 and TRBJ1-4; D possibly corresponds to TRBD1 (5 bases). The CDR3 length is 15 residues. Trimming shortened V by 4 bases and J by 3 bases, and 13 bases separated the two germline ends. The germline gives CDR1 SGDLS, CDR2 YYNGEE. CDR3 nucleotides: TGTGCCAGCAGCCTGGTGGGGGAGGCTAATGAAAAACTGTTTTTT. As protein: CASSLVGEANEKLFF.

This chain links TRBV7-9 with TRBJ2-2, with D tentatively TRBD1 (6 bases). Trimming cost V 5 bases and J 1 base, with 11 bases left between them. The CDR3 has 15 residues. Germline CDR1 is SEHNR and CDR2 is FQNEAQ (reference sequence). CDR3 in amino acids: CASSRDTLNTGELFF. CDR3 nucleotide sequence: TGTGCCAGCAGCCGGGACACCTTGAACACCGGGGAGCTGTTTTTT.

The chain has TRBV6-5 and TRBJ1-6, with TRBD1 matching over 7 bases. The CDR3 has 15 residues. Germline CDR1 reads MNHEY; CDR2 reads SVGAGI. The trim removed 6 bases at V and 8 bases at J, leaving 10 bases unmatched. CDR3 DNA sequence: TGTGCCAGCAGGGTTTTCGACACAGGGGATTCACCCCTCCACTTT. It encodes CASRVFDTGDSPLHF.

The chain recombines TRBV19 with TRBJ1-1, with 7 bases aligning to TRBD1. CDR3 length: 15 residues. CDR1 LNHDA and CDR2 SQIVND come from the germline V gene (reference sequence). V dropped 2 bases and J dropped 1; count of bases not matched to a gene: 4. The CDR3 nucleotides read TGTGCCAGTAGTATATGGGACAGCCAGAACACTGAAGCTTTCTTT. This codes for CASSIWDSQNTEAFF.

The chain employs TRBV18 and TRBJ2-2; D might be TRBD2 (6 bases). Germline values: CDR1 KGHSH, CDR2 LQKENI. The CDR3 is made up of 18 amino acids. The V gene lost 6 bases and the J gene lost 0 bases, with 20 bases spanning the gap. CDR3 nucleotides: TGTGCCAGCTCTCCAGCGCTAGGCGGGACCTCGAACACCGGGGAGCTGTTTTTT. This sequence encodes CASSPALGGTSNTGELFF. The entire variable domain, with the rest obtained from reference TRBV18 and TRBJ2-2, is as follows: NAGVMQNPRHLVRRRGQEARLRCSPMKGHSHVYWYRQLPEEGLKFMVYLQKENIIDESGMPKERFSAEFPKEGPSILRIQQVVRGDSAAYFCASSPALGGTSNTGELFFGEGSRLTVL.

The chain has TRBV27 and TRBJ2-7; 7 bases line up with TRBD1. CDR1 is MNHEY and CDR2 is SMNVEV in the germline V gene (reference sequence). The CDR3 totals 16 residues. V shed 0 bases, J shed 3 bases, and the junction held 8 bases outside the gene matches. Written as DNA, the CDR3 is TGTGCCAGCAGTTTATCCGGGACAGTGCAACTCTACGAGCAGTACTTC. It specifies CASSLSGTVQLYEQYF.

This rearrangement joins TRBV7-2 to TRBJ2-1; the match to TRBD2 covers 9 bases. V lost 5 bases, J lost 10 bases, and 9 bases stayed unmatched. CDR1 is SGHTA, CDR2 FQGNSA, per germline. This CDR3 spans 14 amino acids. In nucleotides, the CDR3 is TGTGCCAGCAGCCCGGGACTAGCCTTGAGGGAGCAGTTCTTC. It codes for CASSPGLALREQFF.

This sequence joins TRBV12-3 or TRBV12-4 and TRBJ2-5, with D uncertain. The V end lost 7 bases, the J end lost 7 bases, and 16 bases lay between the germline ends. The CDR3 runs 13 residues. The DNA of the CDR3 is TGTGCCAGCAAGGGCAGGAGCGCAGGGACCCAGTACTTC. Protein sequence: CASKGRSAGTQYF.

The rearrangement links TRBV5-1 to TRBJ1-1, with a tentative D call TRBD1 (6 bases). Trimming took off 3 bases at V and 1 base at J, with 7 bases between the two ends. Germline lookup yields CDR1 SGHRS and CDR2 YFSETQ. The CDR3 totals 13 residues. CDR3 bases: TGCGCCAGCAGCTCGACAGGGAACACTGAAGCTTTCTTT. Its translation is CASSSTGNTEAFF.

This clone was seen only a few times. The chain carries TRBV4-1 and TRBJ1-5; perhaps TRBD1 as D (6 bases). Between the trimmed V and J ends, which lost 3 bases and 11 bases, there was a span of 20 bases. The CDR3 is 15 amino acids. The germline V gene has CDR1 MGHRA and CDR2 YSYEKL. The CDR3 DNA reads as TGCGCCAGCAGCCACCCGGGACACCTCCCAATGGCCCAGCATTTT. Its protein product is CASSHPGHLPMAQHF.

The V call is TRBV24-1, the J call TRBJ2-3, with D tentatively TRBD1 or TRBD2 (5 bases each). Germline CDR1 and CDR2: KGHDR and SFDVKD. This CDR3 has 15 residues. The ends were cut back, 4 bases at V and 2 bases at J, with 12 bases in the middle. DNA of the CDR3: TGTGCCACCAGTGACCCTGGGACGGACACAGATACGCAGTATTTT. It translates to CATSDPGTDTDTQYF.